The clone carrying this TCR beta chain was counted many times. The antigen remains unidentified. This CDR3 is 15 amino acids long. Germline CDR1 and CDR2: GTSNPN and SVGIG (reference sequence). The V end was cut by 8 bases, the J end by 5 bases, with 24 bases between. Amplification targeted TCR beta CDR3 regions from RNA transcripts. Carried out on the TCR CDR3, a first-round RT-PCR used the HTBI primer set. TCRdb processed the multiplex PCR reads anew with MiXCR; each CDR3 protein has one entry. This sample carries approximately 600,000 distinct CDR3 sequences, 20% to 25% of them seen once, and the ten largest clones take 30% to 40%. The data belong to a study of T cells in Graves' hyperthyroidism and ophthalmopathy. Overall study results and limits: Most expanded thyroid clonotypes above 0.001 recurred in blood. With a median lead of approximately 6.4 months before onset, the model predicted ophthalmopathy.

Individuals with ophthalmopathy presented a Clinical Activity Score of at least 3, a NOSPECS grade of at least 4 and a duration under 3 months. An approximately 9.4 ml volume of fresh peripheral blood provided the PBMCs. Sequenced input: blood. The gene calls are TRBV30 and TRBJ1-2, with D maybe TRBD1 (5 bases). The sequence was collected from a man aged 30 to 39 with Graves' ophthalmopathy. CDR3 bases: TGTGCCGGGGGGGATCCCGGCGGAAACCTTTATGGCTACACCTTC. This sequence encodes CAGGDPGGNLYGYTF.